A selection of T cell receptor beta chains follows, all from one sample in a study of blood T cell repertoires in COVID-19. Clones were sequenced by immunoSEQ multiplex PCR, and TCRdb holds only the in-frame ones, with some missing. The sample lists some 120,000 clones, about 75% occurring once. Input material: peripheral blood. The receptors were sampled from a man of 80 years or more with acute or convalescent COVID-19. CDR3s include the opening cysteine and the closing phenylalanine or tryptophan. A D gene is named only where the DNA matches it firmly. For some rows the clone size is stated as once, few or many, or as a class when expanded; others skip it.

>once|TRBV5-1|.|TRBJ1-2
CASSLASRGGYTF
TGCGCCAGCAGCTTGGCCAGCCGCGGCGGCTACACCTTC
>few|TRBV5-6|.|TRBJ2-2
CASSLRGNTGELFF
TGTGCCAGCAGCTTGAGGGGGAACACCGGGGAGCTGTTTTTT
>.|TRBV5-4|TRBD2|TRBJ2-5
CASSYLGGQETQYF
TGTGCCAGCAGCTACCTGGGGGGGCAAGAGACCCAGTACTTC
>few|TRBV4-1|TRBD1|TRBJ2-1
CASSQEGQVTGEQFF
TGCGCCAGCAGCCAAGAGGGACAGGTCACTGGTGAGCAGTTCTTC
>.|TRBV7-2|TRBD1|TRBJ2-7
CASRGQSTYEQYF
TGTGCCAGCAGGGGACAGTCGACCTACGAGCAGTACTTC
>.|TRBV3-1/TRBV3-2|.|TRBJ1-1
CASSQAGNTEAFF
TGTGCCAGCAGCCAAGCGGGAAACACTGAAGCTTTCTTT
>.|TRBV3-1/TRBV3-2|TRBD1|TRBJ1-1
CASSPGTGGLNTEAFF
TGTGCCAGCAGCCCCGGCACAGGGGGTTTGAACACTGAAGCTTTCTTT
>.|TRBV6-5|TRBD1|TRBJ1-4
CASKRQGLYEKLFF
TGTGCCAGCAAAAGACAGGGGTTGTATGAAAAACTGTTTTTT
>.|TRBV6-5|.|TRBJ1-1
CASSYSYRAHTEAFF
TGTGCCAGCAGTTACTCGTACAGGGCCCATACTGAAGCTTTCTTT
>few|TRBV5-6|TRBD1|TRBJ1-2
CASSLGPGQTLIRYGYTF
TGTGCCAGCAGCTTGGGCCCGGGACAGACCCTAATCCGCTATGGCTACACCTTC
>.|TRBV4-2|.|TRBJ1-1
CASSQGGMDMNTEAFF
TGTGCCAGCAGCCAAGGTGGTATGGACATGAACACTGAAGCTTTCTTT
>few|TRBV18|.|TRBJ2-7
CASSPSNSLSSYEQYF
TGTGCCAGCTCACCATCGAACTCCCTGAGCTCCTACGAGCAGTACTTC
>once|TRBV19|TRBD1|TRBJ1-5
CASSSGTASNQPQHF
TGTGCCAGTAGTTCCGGGACAGCTAGCAATCAGCCCCAGCATTTT
>.|TRBV7-2|.|TRBJ2-5
CASSFYGEQETQYF
TGTGCCAGCAGCTTCTACGGAGAACAAGAGACCCAGTACTTC
>.|TRBV6-5|TRBD1|TRBJ2-7
CASSSGTGRVEQYF
TGTGCCAGCAGTAGCGGGACAGGGCGGGTCGAGCAGTACTTC
>.|TRBV9|TRBD1|TRBJ1-2
CASSGQGNYGYTF
TGTGCCAGCAGCGGACAGGGGAACTATGGCTACACCTTC
>few|TRBV12-5|.|TRBJ1-6
CASGLLQQGWGSPLHF
TGTGCTAGTGGTTTGCTTCAGCAGGGCTGGGGTTCACCCCTCCACTTT
>once|TRBV5-1|.|TRBJ1-5
CASSLDAINQPQHF
TGCGCCAGCAGCTTGGATGCTATCAATCAGCCCCAGCATTTT
>.|TRBV7-9|.|TRBJ2-5
CASSLETARETQYF
TGTGCCAGCAGCTTGGAAACGGCTAGGGAGACCCAGTACTTC
>.|TRBV3-1/TRBV3-2|.|TRBJ2-2
CASSQQGLNQGELFF
TGTGCCAGCAGCCAACAGGGGCTGAATCAAGGGGAGCTGTTTTTT
>.|TRBV4-1|.|TRBJ1-1
CASSQVERMNTEAFF
TGCGCCAGCAGCCAAGTGGAGAGAATGAACACTGAAGCTTTCTTT
>.|TRBV2|TRBD1|TRBJ2-1
CASSSTGMTYNEQFF
TGTGCCAGCAGCTCGACAGGGATGACCTACAATGAGCAGTTCTTC